This entry features one TCR beta chain sequence. One base away lies a much larger clone, so this may be a sequencing read error. CDR1 and CDR2 (germline): KGHSH, LQKENI. This CDR3 comprises 14 residues. MiXCR, run by TCRdb on the 5' RACE reads, gives a single entry per CDR3 protein. The table shows about 130,000 distinct CDR3 sequences, with 12% to 15% occurring only once. The sample belongs to a study of CD8 T cells in ankylosing spondylitis. The receptor was isolated from a female donor with ankylosing spondylitis or in good health (not recorded which). The chain is built from TRBV18 and TRBJ2-5; 7 nucleotides match TRBD1. Material: blood, either unsorted or a sorted T cell fraction (not recorded which). This CDR3 is CANSPFGQEETQYF. CDR3 nucleotides: TGTGCCAACTCACCATTCGGACAGGAAGAGACCCAGTACTTC.